The 18 T cell receptor beta chains reported below all come from one sample, sequenced in a study of blood T cell repertoires in COVID-19. The protocol was immunoSEQ multiplex PCR, while the TCRdb copy is restricted to in-frame clones and leaves out a portion. The sample includes 120,000 to 150,000 clones, roughly 89% of them seen just once. The sample comprised PBMCs or T cells enriched from blood (not recorded which). The receptor set was obtained from a woman in her forties or fifties who had been exposed to COVID-19.

The gene calls are TRBV11-2 and TRBJ2-5; 7 positions agree with TRBD2. V was pared by 5 bases and J by 4 bases, with 1 base of the junction left unmatched. CDR3 length: 12 residues. Germline V CDR1 and CDR2: SGHAT, FQNNGV. DNA of the CDR3: TGTGCCAGCAGCGGGGGGGGAGAGACCCAGTACTTC. Amino acids: CASSGGGETQYF.

The chain links TRBV19 to TRBJ2-7; perhaps TRBD2 as D (7 bases). Trimming shortened V by 3 bases and J by 0 bases, and 24 bases separated the two germline ends. The CDR3 has 19 residues. Germline CDR1 is LNHDA and CDR2 is SQIVND (reference sequence). CDR3 bases: TGTGCCAGTAGTATGGGGGGGGGACAAGCCCTTCGGGCCTCCTACGAGCAGTACTTC. Encoded protein: CASSMGGGQALRASYEQYF.

This clone was detected only a few times. This chain joins TRBV30 and TRBJ1-1; no clear D. The length of the CDR3 is 14 residues. CDR1 GTSNPN and CDR2 SVGIG come from the germline V gene (reference sequence). Trimming took off 0 bases at V and 0 bases at J, with 8 bases between the two ends. DNA of the CDR3: TGTGCCTGGAGTGTTTCACGGTTGAACACTGAAGCTTTCTTT. Its translation is CAWSVSRLNTEAFF.

This clone was counted a single time. This chain uses TRBV6-5 with TRBJ1-5; D may be TRBD1 (6 bases). V dropped 7 bases and J dropped 0 bases, with 13 bases sitting between them. Germline V gene data show CDR1 as MNHEY and CDR2 as SVGAGI. The length of the CDR3 is 15 residues. The CDR3 DNA is TGTGCCAGCAATCAAAGGGGGAATAGCAATCAGCCCCAGCATTTT. Amino acids: CASNQRGNSNQPQHF.

With regard to this clone: The junction and the germline gene differ at one end; a read error may be behind it. This sequence joins TRBV7-7 and TRBJ2-2; 9 nucleotides match TRBD2. The CDR3 is 17 residues long. The germline CDR1 and CDR2 sequences are SSHAT and FNYEAQ (reference sequence). The CDR3 nucleotides read TGTGCTAGCAGCTCCAACTCTCCAGCGGGGGGAAGCGGGGAGCTGTTTTTT. Translated: CASSSNSPAGGSGELFF.

This clone was seen just once. One junction end does not reproduce the germline sequence, and a read error may be involved. The chain is built from TRBV19 and TRBJ1-2; possible D gene TRBD1, 5 bases. This CDR3 is built from 15 residues. Germline CDR1 is LNHDA and CDR2 is SQIVND (reference sequence). The CDR3: CASSESGLAKYGYTF. CDR3 bases: TGTGCCAGTAGTGAATCAGGGCTGGCTAAGTATGGCTACACCTTC.

This rearrangement joins TRBV5-6 to TRBJ1-1; D is possibly TRBD1 (5 bases). CDR3 size: 15 residues. V gave up 2 bases and J gave up 5 bases, with 16 bases separating them. From germline, CDR1 is SGHDT and CDR2 YYEEEE. The CDR3 bases are TGTGCCAGCAGCTTCCCGGCGATCAGGGCTACTGAAGCTTTCTTT. The encoded protein is CASSFPAIRATEAFF.

This sequence joins TRBV7-6 and TRBJ1-4; 7 bases agree with TRBD1. Trimming at V came to 11 bases and at J to 7 bases, leaving 4 bases not matched to a gene. The germline gives CDR1 SGHVS, CDR2 FNYEAQ. This CDR3 is 11 amino acids long. CDR3 amino acids: CASGTVEKLFF. CDR3 coding DNA: TGTGCCTCAGGGACAGTTGAAAAACTGTTTTTT.

This clone was seen a handful of times. The V call is TRBV5-1, the J call TRBJ1-1, with 8 bases lining up with TRBD1. This CDR3 comprises 15 residues. After removal of 5 bases from V and 3 bases from J, the junction contained 9 bases not matched to a gene. Germline CDR1 reads SGHRS; CDR2 reads YFSETQ. The CDR3 loop is CASSRHTGGDTEAFF. The CDR3 nucleotides are TGCGCCAGCAGTCGGCATACAGGGGGGGACACTGAAGCTTTCTTT. Based on the CDR3 plus reference TRBV5-1 and TRBJ1-1, the full variable domain is KAGVTQTPRYLIKTRGQQVTLSCSPISGHRSVSWYQQTPGQGLQFLFEYFSETQRNKGNFPGRFSGRQFSNSRSEMNVSTLELGDSALYLCASSRHTGGDTEAFFGQGTRLTVV.

This chain uses TRBV4-2 with TRBJ2-2; 9 bases align to TRBD1. The CDR3 is 15 residues long. The junction had 3 bases not matched to a gene; V was cut back by 4 bases and J by 3 bases. From germline, CDR1 is LGHNA and CDR2 YNFKEQ. CDR3 in amino acids: CASSLGQGDTGELFF. CDR3 nucleotide sequence: TGTGCCAGCAGCCTGGGACAGGGAGACACCGGGGAGCTGTTTTTT.

This rearrangement joins TRBV5-6 to TRBJ2-1; no firm D call. This CDR3 is 14 amino acids long. Germline assignment: CDR1 SGHDT and CDR2 YYEEEE. V lost 3 bases to trimming and J lost 4 bases, with 11 bases between them. The CDR3 DNA reads TGTGCCAGCAGCTCGTTGCGCCTGTACAATGAGCAGTTCTTC. This gives the protein CASSSLRLYNEQFF.

The CDR3 loop reads CATSRSLTGFTEAFF. The CDR3 DNA reads as TGTGCCACCTCTCGCTCCCTGACGGGGTTCACTGAAGCTTTCTTT. The chain combines TRBV6-5 with TRBJ1-1, with D hard to call. V lost 10 bases and J 4 bases, leaving 22 bases between the germline ends. Germline loops: CDR1 MNHEY, CDR2 SVGAGI. The CDR3 is 15 amino acids.

J is TRBJ1-5 and V is TRBV7-2; TRBD1 matches at 7 bases. Trimming removed 5 bases from V and 4 bases from J; junction bases left unmatched: 5. Per germline, CDR1 SGHTA and CDR2 FQGNSA. CDR3 length: 14 residues. The CDR3 region is CASSVRQGNQPQHF. The CDR3 bases are TGTGCCAGCAGCGTCAGACAGGGTAATCAGCCCCAGCATTTT.

This sequence joins TRBV24-1 and TRBJ1-2; possible D gene TRBD1, 5 bases. The germline V gene encodes CDR1 KGHDR and CDR2 SFDVKD. The CDR3 runs to 15 residues. Trimming removed 3 bases at V and 6 bases at J, with 16 bases between. As DNA, the CDR3 is TGTGCCACCAGTGATCCCGCCCGGGGGGAAAATGGCTACACCTTC. Encoded protein: CATSDPARGENGYTF.

The chain joins TRBV6-5 to TRBJ1-4, with D unclear. Trimming took 6 bases from V and 7 from J, leaving 15 bases between them. The length of the CDR3 is 14 residues. Per germline, CDR1 MNHEY and CDR2 SVGAGI. In DNA form, the CDR3 reads TGTGCCAGCAGGGAGACCTCCGCACGTGAAAAACTGTTTTTT. As protein: CASRETSAREKLFF.

The V call is TRBV3-1 (or the pseudogene TRBV3-2), the J call TRBJ2-2; perhaps TRBD2 as D (6 bases). The CDR3 extends over 16 amino acids. Per germline, CDR1 LGHDT and CDR2 YNNKEL (reference sequence). Trimming left V 1 base short and J 4 bases short, with 13 bases between. CDR3 loop: CASSQGVGDSTGELFF. The CDR3 DNA follows: TGTGCCAGCAGCCAAGGTGTGGGGGACTCCACCGGGGAGCTGTTTTTT.

The chain uses TRBV7-9 and TRBJ2-7, with TRBD1 as a possible D gene (6 bases). This CDR3 spans 14 amino acids. V dropped 3 bases and J dropped 3 bases, with 12 bases sitting between them. Germline-derived CDR1 and CDR2 are SEHNR and FQNEAQ (reference sequence). CDR3 DNA: TGTGCCAGCAGCTTTTGGGACACCTTCTACGAGCAGTACTTC. Protein product: CASSFWDTFYEQYF.

J is TRBJ2-3 and V is TRBV24-1; the match to TRBD2 covers 8 bases. The ends lost 9 bases at V and 4 bases at J; junction bases unmatched: 2. The CDR3 contains 12 residues. Germline assignment: CDR1 KGHDR and CDR2 SFDVKD. The CDR3 here is CATSGGPDTQYF. DNA of the CDR3: TGTGCCACCTCGGGGGGGCCAGATACGCAGTATTTT.